This record covers a single T cell receptor beta chain. What antigen it recognizes has not been identified. The record has no base qualities; no much larger clone is one base away. The immunoSEQ Assay, a bias-controlled multiplex PCR, was used to amplify TCRbeta CDR3 regions from genomic DNA. On the study's bioinformatics: The number of nucleated cells in each sample was estimated by amplification of reference gene primers within the assay. To quantify the absolute abundance of each unique TCRbeta CDR3 rearrangement, sequence reads were collapsed and filtered. Productive Simpson clonality was computed per sample as the square root of Simpson's diversity index over productive rearrangements. The clones in this table, taken by TCRdb from immuneACCESS, are in-frame only. Not every clone is retained; where verified, under half of the shortfall comes from an unresolved V gene, and the cause of the rest is unknown. Clonal size and the V and J genes are those of that table, whereas D and trimming came from the DNA. The sample records over 200,000 clones, around nine tenths of which are singletons. About 5% of the sample is in the top ten clones.

The record originates from a study of blood T cell repertoires in COVID-19 (dated by TCRdb to about 2020). At the level of the whole study: Collaborator samples came from the United States, Italy and Spain and covered acute and convalescent phases of COVID-19. The repertoires were released in a freely available public database intended as a resource for research on the immune response to SARS-CoV-2. The dataset comprised deeply sampled blood TCRbeta repertoires from subjects exposed to, actively infected with, or recovered from COVID-19. The sample metadata nearly always contained a de-identified subject ID, COVID-19 status, age in years and sex. Samples were obtained from the ongoing ImmuneRACE study (first 160 participants) and from some 1,200 subjects provided by 6 global collaborators. Where available, HLA class I and class II types were taken from metadata supplied by the sample provider and were not determined by assay-based typing. The material from the prospective study consisted of cDNA or gDNA derived from T cells, B-cell-depleted T cells, or PBMCs.

Beyond this particular receptor, the publication reports: The quantity of clinical and demographic metadata differed by source and by participant and was supplied without curation.

From V the trimming removes 6 bases and from J it removes 0 bases, while the gene matches leave 9 bases of the junction unaccounted for. The CDR3 has 18 amino acids, counting the end cysteine and phenylalanine. The DNA shown is the 54-base CDR3, in frame from base 1. The CDR1 and CDR2 encoded by the germline V gene (reference sequence) are LNHDA and SQIVND. Each collaborating institution followed its own protocols to collect whole blood in K2EDTA tubes. Collaborator samples were shipped for TCRbeta analysis as frozen whole blood, isolated PBMCs, or DNA extracted from either sample type. The rearranged segments are TRBV19 and TRBJ2-1; a stretch of 12 junction bases matches TRBD2. Sequenced sample: peripheral blood. The receptor was isolated from a woman aged 40 to 55 with acute or convalescent COVID-19. The CDR3 loop reads CASRQRLAGAGSYNEQFF. Read as DNA, the sequence is TGTGCCAGTAGGCAGAGACTAGCGGGGGCCGGCTCCTACAATGAGCAGTTCTTC.